This T cell receptor beta chain was identified in a study of PD-1 blockade in classical Hodgkin lymphoma. Findings and limits, study-wide: Diversity similar to that of newly diagnosed patients was seen at baseline in complete responders.

Per germline, CDR1 GTSNPN and CDR2 SVGIG (reference sequence). This CDR3 spans 14 amino acids. V lost 0 bases and J 2 bases, leaving 9 bases between the germline ends. Generated by immunoSEQ multiplex PCR, the TCRdb table keeps only in-frame clones and is missing some. The sample holds 34,000 or so clones, 90% to 95% seen once. Time point meaning: cycle 4 day 1 (C4D1), after around six weeks of nivolumab. With no exception, relapse followed autologous stem cell transplantation in all patients, and brentuximab vedotin exposure varied. CD4+ T cells were purified from thawed PBMCs by magnetic negative selection. Details on this clone: Antigen unknown.

The rearrangement uses TRBV30 and TRBJ2-3; D is unresolved. Here the sequenced sample was CD4+ T cells from blood, taken before the fourth cycle of nivolumab. The TCR sequence derives from a human donor with classical Hodgkin lymphoma. CDR3 protein: CAWSVRVLTDTQYF. The CDR3 region has the DNA TGTGCCTGGAGTGTACGGGTTCTCACAGATACGCAGTATTTT.